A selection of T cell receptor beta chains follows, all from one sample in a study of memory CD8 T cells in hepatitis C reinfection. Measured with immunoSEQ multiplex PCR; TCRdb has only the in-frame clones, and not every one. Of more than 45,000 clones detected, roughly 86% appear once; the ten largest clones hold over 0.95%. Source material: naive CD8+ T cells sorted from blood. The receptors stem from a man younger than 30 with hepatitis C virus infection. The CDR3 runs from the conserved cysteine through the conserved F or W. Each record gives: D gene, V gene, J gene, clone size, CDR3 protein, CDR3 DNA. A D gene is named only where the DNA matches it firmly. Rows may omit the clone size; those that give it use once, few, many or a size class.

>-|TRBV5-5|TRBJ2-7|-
CASSLAGSGEYEQYF
TGTGCCAGCAGCTTAGCAGGATCGGGAGAGTACGAGCAGTACTTC
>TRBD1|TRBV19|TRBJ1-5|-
CASSMGTGANQPQHF
TGTGCCAGTAGTATGGGGACAGGTGCGAATCAGCCCCAGCATTTT
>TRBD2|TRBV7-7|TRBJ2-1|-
CASSSALAGPYNEQFF
TGTGCTAGCAGCTCAGCCTTAGCGGGACCCTACAATGAGCAGTTCTTC
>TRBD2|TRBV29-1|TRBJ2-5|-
CSGGEGLVETQYF
TGCAGCGGGGGGGAGGGATTAGTAGAGACCCAGTACTTC
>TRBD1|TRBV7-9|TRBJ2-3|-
CASSLDRGSTDTQYF
TGTGCCAGCAGCTTAGACAGGGGAAGCACAGATACGCAGTATTTT
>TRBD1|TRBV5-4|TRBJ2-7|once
CASSFRGRSEQYF
TGTGCCAGCAGCTTCAGGGGGCGGAGCGAGCAGTACTTC
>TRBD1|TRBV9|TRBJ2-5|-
CASSVEGWGQGPETQYF
TGTGCCAGCAGCGTAGAGGGATGGGGACAGGGCCCAGAGACCCAGTACTTC
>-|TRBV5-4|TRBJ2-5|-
CASSLGNLAETQYF
TGTGCCAGCAGCTTGGGAAACCTAGCCGAGACCCAGTACTTC
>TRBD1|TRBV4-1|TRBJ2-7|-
CASSQESDRGYEQYF
TGCGCCAGCAGCCAAGAATCGGACAGGGGGTACGAGCAGTACTTC
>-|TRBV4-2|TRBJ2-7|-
CASSQDLVGQTISYEQYF
TGTGCCAGCAGCCAAGATCTTGTCGGCCAGACTATTTCCTACGAGCAGTACTTC
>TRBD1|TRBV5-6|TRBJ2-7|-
CASSSGTGAEQYF
TGTGCCAGCAGCTCCGGGACAGGGGCCGAGCAGTACTTC
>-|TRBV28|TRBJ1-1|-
CASSWQNTEAFF
TGTGCCAGCAGTTGGCAGAACACTGAAGCTTTCTTT
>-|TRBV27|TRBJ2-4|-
CASSPTKGNIQYF
TGTGCCAGCAGTCCGACAAAGGGGAACATTCAGTACTTC
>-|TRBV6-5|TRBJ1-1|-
CASSPLLGRTEAFF
TGTGCCAGCAGTCCCCTTTTAGGCAGGACTGAAGCTTTCTTT